This T cell receptor beta chain was obtained from a study of blood T cells in healthy people across ages (dated by TCRdb to the mid-2010s). Background on the whole study: In model experiments, template switching captured roughly one uniquely barcoded TCR beta cDNA molecule for every two T cells. Age-related changes in TCR beta repertoire diversity were measured in the study by deep sequencing normalized with unique cDNA molecular identifiers. The donors were split into four age groups: young (average around 15 years), middle-aged (roughly 39), aged (more than 55) and long-lived (under 90). To avoid experimental bias, donors of different ages were distributed randomly across sequencing lanes. The study analyzed two additional independent replicas of 1 million unique cDNA reads from the same blood draw for two donors, one aged 18 to 29 and one aged 80 or older.

The study at large found these results: Because the CMV infection status of the donors was unknown, age-related changes in expanded clonotypes may potentially have been confounded. Observed TCR beta diversity per million T cells fell roughly linearly with age, and a significant reduction was already apparent by age roughly 40. Bulk unsorted PBMC profiling prevented conclusive comparison of naive and antigen-experienced compartments. There was a strong correlation between observed TCR beta diversity and the percentage of naive T cells measured by flow cytometry. Compared with the aged group, the long-lived group had more naive CD4+ T cells, fewer expanded clones and increased TCR diversity, suggesting age selection. Total diversity estimates from one million sequenced T cells were considered lower bounds and underestimates.

Comments on this clonotype: No cognate antigen has been identified for it. No base qualities exist here, and no much larger clone lies one base off it.

The approximately 39 donors, aged about 6 to 95 years, were systemically healthy Caucasian individuals from Russia. Approximately 9.3 milliliters of peripheral blood were drawn from each donor into EDTA-treated Vacutainer tubes. PBMCs were isolated by Ficoll-Paque density-gradient centrifugation, with at least 7 million obtained per sample. Trizol reagent was used to extract total RNA from PBMCs, with at least 6 micrograms per sample. For every donor, flow cytometry on a PBMC aliquot measured the percentage of naive CD45RAhigh/CD27high T cells. Libraries were made using 5' RACE. This sample was sequenced with an Illumina HiSeq 2500. A second roughly 6 to 12 cycle PCR used a sample-barcoded 5' primer and a J-beta primer mix. A template-switch 5' adaptor carrying 12 random nucleotides introduced a unique molecular identifier onto each TCR beta cDNA molecule. Each sample yielded at least 3 million CDR3-containing paired-end reads. The Mint cDNA synthesis kit, primed by a TRBC-specific oligonucleotide, was used to synthesize first-strand cDNA from all RNA. Following uracil-DNA glycosylase treatment, a first 18-cycle PCR with universal primers M1SS and BC2_uni_R was performed on all cDNA. Regarding the original processing steps: Normalization of each sample was performed by random selection of 1 million high-quality reads, each carrying a distinct molecular identifier. Instead of being binned into consensus sequences, reads with shared molecular identifiers were discarded. CDR3 identification, clonotype clustering and error correction used MiTCR with a Q25 quality threshold and the strictest error-elimination algorithm. A nonparametric unseen species model using Euler transformation provided a lower-bound estimate of total TCR beta diversity. TCRdb cleaned the public reads at Q25 with fastp, built clones with MiXCR and kept in-frame beta chains. Each CDR3 protein appears once, grouped with its most common genes and DNA. The V and J calls were not made by the authors but by TCRdb's processing. This sample holds around 800,000 distinct CDR3 sequences; around two thirds were observed only once. The ten top clones hold roughly a quarter of the sample.

From V the trimming removes 6 bases and from J it removes 5 bases, while the gene matches leave 9 bases of the junction unaccounted for. Taken from cysteine to phenylalanine, the CDR3 has 14 residues. Here the CDR3 DNA is all that survives: 42 bases in frame from base 1. From the germline V gene, CDR1 is SQVTM and CDR2 is ANQGSEA. The V and J segments used are TRBV29-1 and TRBJ2-5, and 10 junction bases match TRBD1. Sequences were obtained from blood. The clonotype originates from a man aged 30 to 39 in good health. DNA sequence: TGCAGCGTGGACAGGGGGATAAGCGGGGAGACCCAGTACTTC. Translation gives CSVDRGISGETQYF.